Presented here are 15 T cell receptor beta chains from one specimen sequenced in a study of CXCR3-negative and CXCR3-positive naive CD8 T cells. All TRB cDNA libraries came from 5' RACE performed with UMI labels. Using the 5' RACE reads, TCRdb records one entry per CDR3 protein without DNA. Its listing shows around 120,000 distinct CDR3 sequences. The study's findings and limits: Greater hydrophobicity was found in TRB CDR3s of CXCR3-positive naive cells than of CXCR3-negative naive cells.

Antigens for these TCRs are unknown. Material for sequencing was naive CXCR3+ CD8+ T cells from blood. The subset was: CD45RO-CCR7+CD27+CD95- naive CD8+ T cells expressing CXCR3 (TNR3+). These TCRs come from a human donor in good health. Some clones in this sample may be carry-over from other donors' samples.

CDR3 sequence reads: CASSPLQVGTQYF. The J gene is TRBJ2-3, the V gene TRBV7-2; checking the TCRdb D call of TRBD2 is not possible without DNA. From germline, CDR1 is SGHTA and CDR2 FQGNSA. The CDR3 sequence is 13 residues long.

V and J are TRBV5-6 and TRBJ1-1. Germline values: CDR1 SGHDT, CDR2 YYEEEE. CDR3 size: 14 residues. The CDR3 spells CASSYRVENTEAFF.

The chain combines TRBV7-9 with TRBJ2-7; TCRdb names TRBD1, which stays unverified in the absence of DNA. This CDR3 comprises 15 residues. CDR1 SEHNR and CDR2 FQNEAQ come from the germline V gene (reference sequence). CDR3 protein: CASSSPRDTGYEQYF.

The chain employs TRBV11-1 and TRBJ2-7. Germline values: CDR1 SGHAT, CDR2 FQDESV (reference sequence). The CDR3 loop spans 14 amino acids. The chain's CDR3 is CASSLSPSSYEQYF.

The gene calls are TRBV19 and TRBJ1-5; TCRdb's D call, TRBD1, is unchecked because there is no DNA. Germline V gives CDR1 LNHDA, CDR2 SQIVND (reference sequence). The CDR3 consists of 15 residues. The CDR3 sequence is CASSMTPGGNQPQHF.

The chain is built from TRBV5-1 and TRBJ1-1; TCRdb selects TRBD1, and the lack of DNA leaves this call unchecked. The CDR3 runs 15 residues. Germline CDR1 is SGHRS and CDR2 is YFSETQ. CDR3: CASSLVGKGDTEAFF.

The chain uses TRBV20-1 and TRBJ2-7. CDR3 length: 13 residues. The germline CDR1 and CDR2 sequences are DFQATT and SNEGSKA (reference sequence). CDR3 protein: CGARDPRNHEQYF.

V is TRBV12-3 or TRBV12-4 and J is TRBJ2-5; the TCRdb call, TRBD2, lacks DNA for checking. There are 14 residues in the CDR3. CDR3 loop: CASSLESGEETQYF.

The V call is TRBV29-1, the J call TRBJ2-1. There are 13 residues in the CDR3. CDR1 is SQVTM, CDR2 ANQGSEA, per germline. The CDR3 protein is CSAGFGSYNEQFF.

The chain carries TRBV7-9 and TRBJ2-7; with no DNA, the TCRdb D assignment of TRBD1 cannot be verified. There are 15 residues in the CDR3. The germline V gene has CDR1 SEHNR and CDR2 FQNEAQ (reference sequence). CDR3 sequence reads: CASTQGGQGTYERYF.

The V call is TRBV20-1, the J call TRBJ2-1; the D call of TRBD1 rests on TCRdb alone, since no DNA is present to check it. The CDR3 totals 14 residues. Looked up from germline, CDR1 is DFQATT and CDR2 is SNEGSKA (reference sequence). CDR3 sequence: CSAPGQKTYNEQFF.

This sequence joins TRBV20-1 and TRBJ2-1; TCRdb picks TRBD2, but there is no DNA to check that call. The CDR3 totals 17 residues. Germline CDR1 DFQATT, CDR2 SNEGSKA (reference sequence). CDR3 loop: CSARDRERASSYNEQFF.

J is TRBJ2-3 and V is TRBV11-2. Germline-derived CDR1 and CDR2 are SGHAT and FQNNGV. This CDR3 spans 15 amino acids. This chain's CDR3 is CASSLDFGFADTQYF.

V usage is TRBV12-3 or TRBV12-4 and J usage is TRBJ2-2; there is no DNA to check the TCRdb D call of TRBD1. CDR3 length: 16 amino acids. The CDR3 here is CASSPYLGANTGELFF.

V usage is TRBV29-1 and J usage is TRBJ2-1; TCRdb proposes TRBD2, but this gene call is untestable without DNA. This CDR3 contains 14 residues. Per germline, CDR1 SQVTM and CDR2 ANQGSEA. The CDR3 here is CSEGLAGSYNEQFF.